Sequencing of this TCR beta chain was carried out in a study of blood T cell repertoires in COVID-19. In the study overall: Specimens from acute and convalescent COVID-19 originated in the United States, Italy and Spain.

This CDR3 has 21 amino acids. V lost 5 bases, J lost 2 bases, and 21 bases stayed unmatched. Germline V gene data show CDR1 as MNHEY and CDR2 as SVGEGT. Authors' processing steps: It was from reference gene primer amplification that nucleated cell counts were estimated. Data came from immunoSEQ multiplex PCR; TCRdb stores just in-frame clones and leaves some out. Clonal size and the V and J genes are those of that table, whereas D and trimming came from the DNA. The table has approximately 200,000 clones, about 85% seen once; the top ten hold 2.1%. Sequenced input: peripheral blood. The clonotype originates from a man aged 70 or older with active or convalescent COVID-19. The rearrangement uses TRBV6-2 or TRBV6-3 and TRBJ2-4; 10 bases match TRBD2. CDR3 DNA: TGTGCCAGCAGTCCAAGACCCTTTTCTAGCGGGGGCCGGGCCCCCAAAAACATTCAGTACTTC. This codes for CASSPRPFSSGGRAPKNIQYF.